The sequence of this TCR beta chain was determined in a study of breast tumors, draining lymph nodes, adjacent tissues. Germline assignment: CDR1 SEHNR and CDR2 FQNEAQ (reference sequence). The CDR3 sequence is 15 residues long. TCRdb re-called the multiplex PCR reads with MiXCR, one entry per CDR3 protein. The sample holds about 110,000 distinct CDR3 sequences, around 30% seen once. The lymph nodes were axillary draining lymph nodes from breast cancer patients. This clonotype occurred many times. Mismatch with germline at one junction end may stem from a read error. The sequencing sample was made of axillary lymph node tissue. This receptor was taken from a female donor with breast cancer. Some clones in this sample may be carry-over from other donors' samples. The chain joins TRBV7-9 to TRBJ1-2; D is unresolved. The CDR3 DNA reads TGTGCCAGCAACACCGCGACTATGGCGCCCTATGGCTACCCCTTC. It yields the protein CASNTATMAPYGYPF.